This T cell receptor (beta chain) was found in a study of blood T cell repertoires in COVID-19 (dated by TCRdb to about 2020). Regarding the study in general: Samples from collaborators originated in the United States, Italy and Spain and spanned both the acute and convalescent phases of COVID-19. Where HLA class I and class II types were available, the types were taken from metadata supplied by the sample provider, not from assay-based typing. Nearly every sample came with metadata listing a de-identified subject ID, COVID-19 status, age in years and sex. Samples were obtained from the ongoing ImmuneRACE study (first 160 participants) and from approximately 1,200 subjects provided by 6 global collaborators. The prospective study material was composed of cDNA or gDNA derived from T cells, B-cell-depleted T cells, or PBMCs. The repertoires were made available in a free public database intended to serve as a resource for research on the immune response to SARS-CoV-2. Subjects who had been exposed to COVID-19, were actively infected with it, or had recovered from it provided the deeply sampled blood TCRbeta repertoires that made up the dataset.

CDR1 is given as SGHDT and CDR2 as YYEEEE, both from the germline V gene. The CDR3 has 13 amino acids, counting the end cysteine and phenylalanine. This entry keeps only the CDR3 DNA: 39 bases, framed from base 1. V is cut by 2 bases and J by 7 bases, and the space between the germline ends is 12 bases. What the research found in general, with its limitations: How much clinical and demographic metadata was included differed by source and by participant, and the metadata was provided uncurated.

In the prospective study, participants were about 18 to 90 years old, resided in about two dozen geographic areas of the United States, and were enrolled through a virtual design. In the prospective study, participants were assigned to cohorts based on the clinical history participants reported in a screening survey and a study questionnaire. ImmuneRACE Cohort 3 recovered participants were defined by two consecutive negative NP/OP PCR tests, healthcare professional clearance, or symptom resolution. In the prospective study, whole blood, serum and a nasopharyngeal or oropharyngeal swab were collected from each participant by mobile phlebotomists. Additional blood draws and questionnaires over an approximately 2-month period could optionally be provided by prospective study participants. Before DNA extraction, blood samples from the prospective study were shipped at room temperature or frozen. This clone came up a few times. Its antigen specificity is not known. Nothing much larger sits one base from this clone, and base qualities are not available.

The immunoSEQ Assay, a bias-controlled multiplex PCR, was used to amplify TCRbeta CDR3 regions from genomic DNA. The paper's processing steps were these. The number of nucleated cells in each sample was estimated by amplification of reference gene primers within the assay. To quantify the absolute abundance of each unique TCRbeta CDR3 rearrangement, sequence reads were collapsed and filtered. Productive Simpson clonality was computed per sample as the square root of Simpson's diversity index over productive rearrangements. Not all clones reach the TCRdb copy of this immuneACCESS table, which keeps in-frame sequences only. Checked studies attribute under half of the gap to unresolved V genes and leave the rest unexplained. D and trimming come from the DNA, and the V and J calls and clone size come from that table. For this sample the table gives under 200,000 clones, of which 82% were detected only once. Less than 20% of the sample lies in the top ten.

The sequenced sample consisted of PBMCs or T cells enriched from blood (not recorded which). This TCR came from a man between 60 and 70 years old who had recovered from COVID-19. The chain employs TRBV5-6 and TRBJ1-2; the D segment cannot be called with confidence. The DNA reads TGTGCCAGCAGCTTATTGGTATCGGGTGGCTACACCTTC. It translates as CASSLLVSGGYTF.